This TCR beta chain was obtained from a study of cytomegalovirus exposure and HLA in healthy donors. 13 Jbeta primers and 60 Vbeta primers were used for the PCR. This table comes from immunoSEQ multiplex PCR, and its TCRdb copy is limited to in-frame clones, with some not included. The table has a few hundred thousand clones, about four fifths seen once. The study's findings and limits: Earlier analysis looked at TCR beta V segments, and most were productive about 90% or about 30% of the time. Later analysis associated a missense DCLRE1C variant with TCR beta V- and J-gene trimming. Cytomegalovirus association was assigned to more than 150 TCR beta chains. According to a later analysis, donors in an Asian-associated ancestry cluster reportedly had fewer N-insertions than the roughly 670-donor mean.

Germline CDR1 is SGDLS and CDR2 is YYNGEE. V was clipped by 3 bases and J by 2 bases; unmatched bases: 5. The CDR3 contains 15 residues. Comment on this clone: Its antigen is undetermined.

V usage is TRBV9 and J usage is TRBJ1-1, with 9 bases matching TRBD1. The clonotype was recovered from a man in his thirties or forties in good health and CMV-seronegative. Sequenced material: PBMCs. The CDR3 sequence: CASSARTGVNTEAFF. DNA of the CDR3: TGTGCCAGCAGCGCCCGGACAGGGGTAAACACTGAAGCTTTCTTT.